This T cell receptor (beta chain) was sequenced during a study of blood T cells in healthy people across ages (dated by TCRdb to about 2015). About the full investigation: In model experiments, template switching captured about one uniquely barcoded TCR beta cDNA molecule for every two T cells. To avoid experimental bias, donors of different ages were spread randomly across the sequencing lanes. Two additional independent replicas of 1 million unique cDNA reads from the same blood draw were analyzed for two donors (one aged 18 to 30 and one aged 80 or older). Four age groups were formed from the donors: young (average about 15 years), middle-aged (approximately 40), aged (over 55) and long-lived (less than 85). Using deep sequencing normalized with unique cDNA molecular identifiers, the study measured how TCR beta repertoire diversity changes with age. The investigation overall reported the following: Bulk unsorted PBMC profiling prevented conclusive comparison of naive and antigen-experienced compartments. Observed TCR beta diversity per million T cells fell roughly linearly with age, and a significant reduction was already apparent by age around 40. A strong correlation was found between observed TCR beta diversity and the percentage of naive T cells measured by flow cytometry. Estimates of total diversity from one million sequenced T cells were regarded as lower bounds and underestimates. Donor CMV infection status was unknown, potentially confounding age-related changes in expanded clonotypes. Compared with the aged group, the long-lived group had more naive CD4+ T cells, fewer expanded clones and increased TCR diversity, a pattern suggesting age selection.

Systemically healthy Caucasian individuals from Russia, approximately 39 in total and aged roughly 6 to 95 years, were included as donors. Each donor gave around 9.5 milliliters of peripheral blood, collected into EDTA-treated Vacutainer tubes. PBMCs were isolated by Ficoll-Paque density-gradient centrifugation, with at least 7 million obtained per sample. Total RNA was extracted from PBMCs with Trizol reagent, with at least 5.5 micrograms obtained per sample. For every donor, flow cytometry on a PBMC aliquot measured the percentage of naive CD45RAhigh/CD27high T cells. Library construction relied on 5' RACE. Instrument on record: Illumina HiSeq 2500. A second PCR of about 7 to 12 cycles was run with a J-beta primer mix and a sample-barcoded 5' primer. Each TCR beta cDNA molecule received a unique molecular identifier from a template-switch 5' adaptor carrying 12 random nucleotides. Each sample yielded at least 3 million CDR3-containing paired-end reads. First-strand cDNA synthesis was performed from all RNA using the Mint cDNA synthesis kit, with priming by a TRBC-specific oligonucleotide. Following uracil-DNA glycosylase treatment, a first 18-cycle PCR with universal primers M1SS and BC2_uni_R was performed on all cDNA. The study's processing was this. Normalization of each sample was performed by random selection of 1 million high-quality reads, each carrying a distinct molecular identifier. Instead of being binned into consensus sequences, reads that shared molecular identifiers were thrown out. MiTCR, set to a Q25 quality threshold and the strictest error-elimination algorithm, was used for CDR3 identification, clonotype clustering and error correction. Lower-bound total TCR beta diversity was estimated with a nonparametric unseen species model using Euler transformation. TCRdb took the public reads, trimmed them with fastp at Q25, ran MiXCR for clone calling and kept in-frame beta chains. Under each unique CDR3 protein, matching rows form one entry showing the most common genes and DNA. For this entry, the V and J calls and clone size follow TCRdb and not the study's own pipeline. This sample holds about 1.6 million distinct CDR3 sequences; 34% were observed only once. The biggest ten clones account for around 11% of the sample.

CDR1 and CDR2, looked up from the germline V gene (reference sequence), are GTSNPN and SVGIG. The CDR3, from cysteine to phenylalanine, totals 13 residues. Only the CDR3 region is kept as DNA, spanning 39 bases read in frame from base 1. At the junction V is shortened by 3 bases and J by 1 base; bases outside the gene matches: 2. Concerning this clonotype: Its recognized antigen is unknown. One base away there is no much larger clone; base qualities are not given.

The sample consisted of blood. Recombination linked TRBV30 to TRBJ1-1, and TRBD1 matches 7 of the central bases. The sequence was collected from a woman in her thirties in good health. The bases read TGTGCCTGGAGGCGGGACAGGAACACTGAAGCTTTCTTT. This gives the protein CAWRRDRNTEAFF.